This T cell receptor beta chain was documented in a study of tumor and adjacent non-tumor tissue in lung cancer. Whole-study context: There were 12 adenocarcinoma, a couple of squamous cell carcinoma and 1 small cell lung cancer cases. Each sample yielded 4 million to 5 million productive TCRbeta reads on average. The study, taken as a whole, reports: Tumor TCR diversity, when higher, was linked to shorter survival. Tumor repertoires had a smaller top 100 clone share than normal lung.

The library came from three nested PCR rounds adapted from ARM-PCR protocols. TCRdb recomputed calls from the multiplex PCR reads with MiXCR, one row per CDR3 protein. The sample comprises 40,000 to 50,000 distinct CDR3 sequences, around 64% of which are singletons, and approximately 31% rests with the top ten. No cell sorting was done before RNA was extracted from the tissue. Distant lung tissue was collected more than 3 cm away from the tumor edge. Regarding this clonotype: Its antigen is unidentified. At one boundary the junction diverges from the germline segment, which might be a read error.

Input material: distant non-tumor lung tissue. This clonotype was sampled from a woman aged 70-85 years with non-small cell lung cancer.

In DNA, the CDR3 is TGTGCCAGCAGCGAAGGGGCTAGCGTAACCACCGGTGAGCTGTTTTTT. It encodes CASSEGASVTTGELFF. The chain carries TRBV4-2 and TRBJ2-2, with D tentatively TRBD2 (6 bases). Germline CDR1 and CDR2: LGHNA and YNFKEQ. The length of the CDR3 is 16 residues.